The 13 T cell receptor beta chains given below trace back to one sample, sequenced in a study of blood T cell repertoires in COVID-19. The repertoire was sequenced with immunoSEQ multiplex PCR; TCRdb's copy has only in-frame clones and lacks some. The repertoire has about 81,000 clones, around 80% of them found once; the top ten carry around 13%. Sequencing was carried out using peripheral blood. The receptors were sampled from a human donor in a cohort sampled during active COVID-19.

The V call is TRBV20-1, the J call TRBJ2-1; no definite D call. The V gene's germline CDR1 is DFQATT and CDR2 SNEGSKA (reference sequence). Trimming shortened V by 7 bases and J by 5 bases, and 6 bases separated the two germline ends. The CDR3 sequence is 10 residues long. The CDR3 region has the DNA TGCAGTGGAGTAGACAATGAGCAGTTCTTC. Translated: CSGVDNEQFF.

The chain has TRBV5-8 and TRBJ1-3, with no clear D. Trimming removed 0 bases at V and 0 bases at J, with 10 bases between. The CDR3 contains 16 residues. The V gene's germline CDR1 is SGHTS and CDR2 YDEGEE. CDR3 nucleotides: TGTGCCAGCAGCTTGGGTCAGGTATTCTCTGGAAACACCATATATTTT. It encodes CASSLGQVFSGNTIYF.

V and J are TRBV10-2 and TRBJ2-3, with 10 positions matching TRBD2. This CDR3 has 14 amino acids. J was trimmed by 4 bases and V by 6 bases; bases with no gene match: 4. The germline V gene has CDR1 WSHSY and CDR2 SAAADI. DNA for the CDR3: TGCGCCAGCAGAGCGGGGGGGCTAGCAGATACGCAGTATTTT. Its translation is CASRAGGLADTQYF.

There are a few counts of this clone. This sequence joins TRBV30 and TRBJ2-7; possible D gene TRBD1, 5 bases. V was clipped by 0 bases and J by 9 bases, with 15 bases between them. Germline V lookup: CDR1 GTSNPN, CDR2 SVGIG (reference sequence). The CDR3 spans 13 residues. CDR3 sequence reads: CAWSVGEETGQYF. Written as DNA, the CDR3 is TGTGCCTGGAGTGTTGGCGAGGAAACAGGGCAGTACTTC.

This chain connects TRBV6-1 to TRBJ2-7; weak D call: TRBD1 (5 bases). V dropped 3 bases and J dropped 0 bases, with 15 bases sitting between them. This CDR3 is 16 amino acids long. Per the germline V gene, CDR1 is MNHNS and CDR2 is SASEGT. CDR3 nucleotides: TGTGCCAGCAGTGATCTCGGGCAGGGAAGCTCCTACGAGCAGTACTTC. Encoded protein: CASSDLGQGSSYEQYF.

V usage is TRBV4-1 and J usage is TRBJ2-7, with 7 positions matching TRBD2. In germline, CDR1 is MGHRA, CDR2 YSYEKL. The CDR3 runs to 13 residues. V lost 0 bases and J lost 6; bases outside the gene matches: 2. CDR3 amino acids: CASSQESGGEQYF. DNA for the CDR3: TGCGCCAGCAGCCAAGAATCGGGGGGCGAGCAGTACTTC.

The chain employs TRBV29-1 and TRBJ2-3, with a weak D call TRBD1 (5 bases). The V end was cut by 6 bases, the J end by 3 bases, with 13 bases between. The V gene's germline CDR1 is SQVTM and CDR2 ANQGSEA. The CDR3 loop spans 13 amino acids. In DNA form, the CDR3 reads TGCAGCGTCGAGGACACATGGACAGATACGCAGTATTTT. Amino acids: CSVEDTWTDTQYF.

This chain links TRBV4-1 with TRBJ1-5; 9 nucleotides align to TRBD1. Looked up from germline, CDR1 is MGHRA and CDR2 is YSYEKL. CDR3 length: 19 amino acids. V was clipped by 2 bases and J by 4 bases; unmatched bases: 15. The CDR3 loop is CASSQPPGQGGFLNQPQHF. The CDR3 DNA reads as TGCGCCAGCAGCCAACCGCCGGGACAGGGCGGGTTTTTAAATCAGCCCCAGCATTTT.

V gene TRBV29-1 combines with J gene TRBJ2-2; 8 nucleotides line up with TRBD1. The germline gives CDR1 SQVTM, CDR2 ANQGSEA. The V and J ends lost 6 bases and 7 bases, in that order; junction bases with no gene match: 10. This CDR3 region has 14 residues. As DNA, the CDR3 is TGCAGCGTGCCGGACAGGGCCTTGGGCGGGGAGCTGTTTTTT. Translated: CSVPDRALGGELFF.

Here the CDR3 reads CASSETRSSGEVSTGELFF. CDR3 bases: TGTGCCAGCAGTGAAACTCGTTCTAGCGGGGAAGTCAGCACCGGGGAGCTGTTTTTT. V gene TRBV2 combines with J gene TRBJ2-2; TRBD2 agrees at 9 bases. Germline CDR1 reads SNHLY; CDR2 reads FYNNEI. This CDR3 has 19 amino acids. The V gene end was trimmed by 2 bases and the J gene end by 4 bases; junction bases not matched to a gene: 14. The entire variable domain, with the rest obtained from reference TRBV2 and TRBJ2-2, is as follows: EPEVTQTPSHQVTQMGQEVILRCVPISNHLYFYWYRQILGQKVEFLVSFYNNEISEKSEIFDDQFSVERPDGSNFTLKIRSTKLEDSAMYFCASSETRSSGEVSTGELFFGEGSRLTVL.

The chain has TRBV14 and TRBJ2-7; 10 bases align to TRBD2. CDR3 length: 17 amino acids. Germline CDR1 SGHDN, CDR2 FVKESK. Trimming at V came to 1 base and at J to 2 bases, leaving 8 bases not matched to a gene. The CDR3: CASSQGFLAGVPYEQYF. Here the CDR3 DNA reads TGTGCCAGCAGCCAAGGATTCCTAGCGGGGGTACCCTACGAGCAGTACTTC. The whole variable domain, filled in from reference TRBV14 and TRBJ2-7, reads EAGVTQFPSHSVIEKGQTVTLRCDPISGHDNLYWYRRVMGKEIKFLLHFVKESKQDESGMPNNRFLAERTGGTYSTLKVQPAELEDSGVYFCASSQGFLAGVPYEQYFGPGTRLTVT.

This chain connects TRBV5-1 to TRBJ1-4; 7 bases are a match to TRBD1. Germline CDR1 is SGHRS and CDR2 is YFSETQ. After removal of 4 bases from V and 5 bases from J, the junction contained 5 bases not matched to a gene. CDR3 length equals 14 residues. The CDR3 DNA reads as TGCGCCAGCAGCCAAGGGGGCGGGAATGAAAAACTGTTTTTT. The encoded protein is CASSQGGGNEKLFF.

The V gene is TRBV6-5, the J gene TRBJ2-4; 7 bases align to TRBD1. The CDR3 runs 15 residues. Trimming at V came to 6 bases and at J to 0 bases, leaving 5 bases not matched to a gene. Germline V lookup: CDR1 MNHEY, CDR2 SVGAGI. The CDR3 nucleotides read TGTGCCAGCAGCGGGACAGATCTAGCCAAAAACATTCAGTACTTC. Translating it yields CASSGTDLAKNIQYF.